Shown below are 15 T cell receptor beta chains from a single sample sequenced in a study of beta chain features in type 1 diabetes. The authors reverse transcribed all of the isolated RNA, so sequencing captured expressed TCRB transcripts. Assay used: immunoSEQ multiplex PCR; TCRdb lists only in-frame clones, some missing. The table has a few hundred thousand clones, approximately 15% seen once. The material sequenced was naive CD4+ T cells from blood. The receptors were sampled from a man aged 25 to 40 in good health.

A few counts support this clone. This chain uses TRBV7-2 with TRBJ2-3; D remains unclear. The CDR3 sequence is 15 residues long. CDR1 SGHTA and CDR2 FQGNSA come from the germline V gene. The germline V and J ends were trimmed by 0 bases and 1 base, with 8 bases remaining between them. CDR3 bases: TGTGCCAGCAGCTTAGCAGGGCGAGGCACAGATACGCAGTATTTT. Its translation: CASSLAGRGTDTQYF.

The chain uses TRBV2 and TRBJ2-1, with TRBD2 matching 9 bases. The CDR3 consists of 17 residues. After removal of 4 bases from V and 4 bases from J, the junction contained 11 bases not matched to a gene. The V gene's germline CDR1 is SNHLY and CDR2 FYNNEI. The CDR3 loop reads CASSVYGGGAIYNEQFF. CDR3 sequence (DNA): TGTGCCAGCAGTGTCTATGGCGGGGGGGCCATTTACAATGAGCAGTTCTTC. Filled out from reference TRBV2 and TRBJ2-1, the complete variable domain reads EPEVTQTPSHQVTQMGQEVILRCVPISNHLYFYWYRQILGQKVEFLVSFYNNEISEKSEIFDDQFSVERPDGSNFTLKIRSTKLEDSAMYFCASSVYGGGAIYNEQFFGPGTRLTVL.

This clone was recorded a few times. J is TRBJ2-2 and V is TRBV6-5, with D possibly being TRBD1 (5 bases). V was trimmed by 6 bases and J by 4 bases, leaving 9 bases between them. Looked up from germline, CDR1 is MNHEY and CDR2 is SVGAGI. The CDR3 extends over 13 amino acids. The CDR3 loop is CASRQTVTGELFF. DNA of the CDR3: TGTGCCAGCAGACAGACAGTCACCGGGGAGCTGTTTTTT.

This clone has ten or more counts. The chain recombines TRBV15 with TRBJ2-4; maybe TRBD2 (6 bases). Trimming removed 5 bases from V and 6 bases from J, with 14 bases in between. Germline loops: CDR1 LNHNV, CDR2 YYDKDF (reference sequence). The CDR3 runs to 14 residues. CDR3 coding DNA: TGTGCCACCAGCCGGGACCCGGAGGGAAACATTCAGTACTTC. Protein product: CATSRDPEGNIQYF.

This clone was seen a handful of times. The chain links TRBV7-2 to TRBJ2-7, with TRBD2 matching 8 bases. The germline CDR1 and CDR2 sequences are SGHTA and FQGNSA. The CDR3 is 15 amino acids. V dropped 1 base and J dropped 2; count of bases not matched to a gene: 4. The CDR3 DNA is TGTGCCAGCAGCTTAGAACTAGCGGACACCTACGAGCAGTACTTC. It is translated as CASSLELADTYEQYF.

About this clone: This same CDR3 is encoded by further DNA sequences in the sample. This chain links TRBV7-2 with TRBJ2-3, with TRBD2 matching over 14 bases. CDR1 SGHTA and CDR2 FQGNSA come from the germline V gene. This CDR3 is 17 amino acids long. V trimming: 1 base; J trimming: 3 bases; junction bases outside the gene matches: 3. The CDR3 loop reads CASSLVGTSGRTDTQYF. The CDR3 DNA follows: TGTGCCAGCAGCTTAGTTGGGACTAGCGGGAGAACAGATACGCAGTATTTT.

V usage is TRBV7-8 and J usage is TRBJ2-3; D remains unclear. The CDR3 length is 11 residues. Germline CDR1 is SGHVS and CDR2 is FQNEAQ. Deletions cut 1 base from V and 8 bases from J, with 4 bases between. The CDR3 DNA follows: TGTGCCAGCAGCTTAGAGAGTACGCAGTATTTT. It is translated as CASSLESTQYF.

The gene calls are TRBV19 and TRBJ1-6, with a tentative D call TRBD1 (6 bases). CDR3 size: 15 residues. V lost 5 bases and J 7 bases, leaving 15 bases between the germline ends. Germline V gene data show CDR1 as LNHDA and CDR2 as SQIVND (reference sequence). CDR3 sequence: CASSGPRGANSPLHF. The CDR3 region has the DNA TGTGCCAGTAGTGGCCCTCGGGGGGCGAATTCACCCCTCCACTTT.

As regards this clone: One junction end does not reproduce the germline sequence, and a read error may be involved. CDR3 protein: CASSTAGGLAF. The CDR3 region has the DNA TGTGCCAGCAGCACCGCCGGGGGCCTCGCCTTC. V and J are TRBV5-6 and TRBJ1-2; perhaps TRBD1 as D (6 bases). The CDR3 has 11 amino acids. Germline V gene data show CDR1 as SGHDT and CDR2 as YYEEEE.

This clone came up a few times. The chain joins TRBV10-3 to TRBJ2-3; no clear D. The CDR3 is 15 residues long. Germline V lookup: CDR1 ENHRY, CDR2 SYGVKD. Trimming stripped 2 bases from V and 2 bases from J, with 11 bases between. For the CDR3, the DNA is TGTGCCATCAGTGAGGATGGATATGACACAGATACGCAGTATTTT. Its translation is CAISEDGYDTDTQYF.

CDR3 DNA: TGCGCCAGCAGCGAAGGGACAGGGGGGACTCTAAACTATGGCTACACCTTC. Its protein product is CASSEGTGGTLNYGYTF. The V call is TRBV4-3, the J call TRBJ1-2; TRBD1 matches at 11 bases. The germline V gene encodes CDR1 LGHNA and CDR2 YSLEER. V gave up 5 bases and J gave up 2 bases; unmatched junction bases: 10. CDR3 length: 17 residues.

The rearrangement links TRBV7-2 to TRBJ1-4; the match to TRBD1 covers 8 bases. Germline CDR1 and CDR2: SGHTA and FQGNSA. This CDR3 contains 14 residues. V gave up 6 bases and J gave up 8 bases; unmatched junction bases: 8. CDR3 sequence: CASSSTGVQEKLFF. CDR3 in DNA: TGTGCCAGCAGTTCGACAGGGGTTCAAGAAAAACTGTTTTTT.

This clone was picked up many times. This sample includes further DNA sequences coding for the same CDR3. This sequence joins TRBV27 and TRBJ2-5; unclear D gene. The germline gives CDR1 MNHEY, CDR2 SMNVEV (reference sequence). The CDR3 runs 11 residues. The V end was cut by 2 bases, the J end by 4 bases, with 2 bases between. This chain's CDR3 is CASSLGETQYF. The CDR3 coding sequence is TGTGCCAGCAGTTTAGGAGAGACCCAGTACTTC.

J is TRBJ1-4 and V is TRBV21-1; the table's D gene call, TRBD1, was not cross checked with the DNA. TRBV21-1 is labeled a pseudogene. The CDR3 runs 18 residues. CDR3 residues: CASWSDPGTTATNEKLFF. The CDR3 nucleotides read TGTGCCAGCTGGTCCGACCCCGGGACAACTGCAACTAATGAAAAACTGTTTTTT.

This chain links TRBV20-1 with TRBJ1-2; D possibly corresponds to TRBD1 (5 bases). Germline V gene data show CDR1 as DFQATT and CDR2 as SNEGSKA (reference sequence). The ends were cut back, 6 bases at V and 7 bases at J, with 12 bases in the middle. There are 11 residues in the CDR3. For the CDR3, the DNA is TGCAGTGCCGTAGGGGAAGTTGGCTACACCTTC. This translates into CSAVGEVGYTF.